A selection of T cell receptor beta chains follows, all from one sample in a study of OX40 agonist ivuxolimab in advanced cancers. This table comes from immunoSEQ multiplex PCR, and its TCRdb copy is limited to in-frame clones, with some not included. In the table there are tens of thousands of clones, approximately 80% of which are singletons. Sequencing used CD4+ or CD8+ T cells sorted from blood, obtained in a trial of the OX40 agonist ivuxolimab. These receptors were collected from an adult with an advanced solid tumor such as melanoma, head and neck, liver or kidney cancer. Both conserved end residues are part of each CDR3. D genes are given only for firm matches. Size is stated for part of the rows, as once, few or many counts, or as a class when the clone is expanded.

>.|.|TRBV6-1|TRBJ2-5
TGTGCCAGCAGTGCCGACAGGACACAAGAGACCCAGTACTTC
CASSADRTQETQYF
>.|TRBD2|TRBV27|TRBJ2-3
TGTGCCAGCAGTTCCTATAGCGGGGGGGCTGCAGATACGCAGTATTTT
CASSSYSGGAADTQYF
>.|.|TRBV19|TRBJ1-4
TGTGCCAGTAGCTCAACCGGGGACCTTAGGGAAAAACTGTTTTTT
CASSSTGDLREKLFF
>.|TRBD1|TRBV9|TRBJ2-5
TGTGCCAGCAGCGCGGGGACAGGCCAAGAGACCCAGTACTTC
CASSAGTGQETQYF
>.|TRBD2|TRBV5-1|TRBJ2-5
TGCGCCAGCAGCCTATTGACTAGCGGGAGTAGGGAGACCCAGTACTTC
CASSLLTSGSRETQYF
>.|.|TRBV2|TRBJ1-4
TGTGCCAGCAGTCCCACCGACAGGACTAATGAAAAACTGTTTTTT
CASSPTDRTNEKLFF
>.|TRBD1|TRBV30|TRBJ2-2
TGTGCCTGGATTAACCGGGACAGGGGGCTTGCCGGGGAGCTGTTTTTT
CAWINRDRGLAGELFF
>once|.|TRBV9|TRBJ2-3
TGTGCCAGCAGCCGTTTTGACACAGATACGCAGTATTTT
CASSRFDTDTQYF
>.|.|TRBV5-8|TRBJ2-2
TGTGCCAGCAGGGGGAGACAGAACACCGGGGAGCTGTTTTTT
CASRGRQNTGELFF
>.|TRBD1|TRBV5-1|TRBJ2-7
TGCGCCAGCAGCTTGCAGGGGGCCTACGAGCAGTACTTC
CASSLQGAYEQYF
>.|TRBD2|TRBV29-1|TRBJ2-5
TGCAGCGTTGAAGAGGGAACTAGCGGATTGTCGGAGACCCAGTACTTC
CSVEEGTSGLSETQYF
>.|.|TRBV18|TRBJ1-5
TGTGCCAGCTCGGCCGGGGGGGCGTCTCAGCCCCAGCATTTT
CASSAGGASQPQHF
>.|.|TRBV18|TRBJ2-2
TGTGCCAGCTCACCACGGCTCACCGGGGAGCTGTTTTTT
CASSPRLTGELFF
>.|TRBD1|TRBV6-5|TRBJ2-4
TGTGCCAGCAGTTACCGGGACAGGGCCAAAAACATTCAGTACTTC
CASSYRDRAKNIQYF
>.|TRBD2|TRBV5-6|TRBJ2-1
TGTGCCAGCAGAATTGGGGGAGGGCCCGTACGTGAGCAGTTCTTC
CASRIGGGPVREQFF
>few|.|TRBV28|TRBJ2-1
TGTGCCAGCGGGGCTTGGATCTTC
CASGAWIF
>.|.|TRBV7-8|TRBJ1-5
TGTGCCAGCAGCTCCCGCCGGGGGATCGGCAATCAGCCCCAGCATTTT
CASSSRRGIGNQPQHF
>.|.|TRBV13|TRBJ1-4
TGTGCCAGCAGCTTAGGAACTGTGGCGGATTCAACTAATGAAAAACTGTTTTTT
CASSLGTVADSTNEKLFF
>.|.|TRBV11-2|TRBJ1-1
TGTGCCAGCAGACGACAGCGGAACACTGAAGCTTTCTTT
CASRRQRNTEAFF
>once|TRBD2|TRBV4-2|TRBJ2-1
TGTGCCAGCAGCCAAGTCGGTAGCGGGAGTGCTGAGCAGTTCTTC
CASSQVGSGSAEQFF
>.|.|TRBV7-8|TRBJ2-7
TGTGCCAGCAGCTTTTACCGCACCTACGAGCAGTACTTC
CASSFYRTYEQYF
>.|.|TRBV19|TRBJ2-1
TGTGCCAGTAGTTCCGGGACTTCAAGAGACAATGAGCAGTTCTTC
CASSSGTSRDNEQFF
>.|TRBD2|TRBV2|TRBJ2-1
TGTGCCAGCAGCACGGGGACTAGTGGCAGGTATGAGCAGTTCTTC
CASSTGTSGRYEQFF
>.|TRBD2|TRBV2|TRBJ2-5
TGTGCCAGCAGTGAGTTGAGCGGGGTGTACCAAGAGACCCAGTACTTC
CASSELSGVYQETQYF
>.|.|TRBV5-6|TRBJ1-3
TGTGCCAGCAGCTGGGGGAGGGCCGCCTCTGGAAACACCATATATTTT
CASSWGRAASGNTIYF
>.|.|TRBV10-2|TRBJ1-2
TGCGCCAGCAGTGAGTCTAGGCCCTCCGGATATGGCTACACCTTC
CASSESRPSGYGYTF
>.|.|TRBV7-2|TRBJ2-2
TGTGCCAGCAGCTTAGATCCGGGACTGAACACCGGGGAGCTGTTTTTT
CASSLDPGLNTGELFF
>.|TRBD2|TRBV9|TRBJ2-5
TGTGCCAGCAGCGTAGGGGAAACCCTAGCGGAGCACCAAGAGACCCAGTACTTC
CASSVGETLAEHQETQYF
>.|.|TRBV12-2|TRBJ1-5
TGTGCAAGTCGCCTACAGGGGCCCCATCAGCCCCAGCATTTT
CASRLQGPHQPQHF